The 3 T cell receptor beta chains below all came from one sample that was sequenced in a study of blood T cells in healthy people across ages. Using a J-beta primer mix together with a sample-barcoded 5' primer, a second PCR was run for roughly 6 to 11 cycles. TCRdb re-derived calls from the 5' RACE reads in MiXCR, one entry per CDR3 protein. The table shows roughly 830,000 distinct CDR3 sequences, with 60% to 80% occurring only once. The sequencing sample was made of blood. These receptors came from a man aged 25 to 40 in good health.

Only a few counts were recorded for this clonotype. The chain uses TRBV6-6 and TRBJ2-6, with D unresolved. This CDR3 is built from 15 residues. Germline CDR1 and CDR2: MNHNY and SVGAGI (reference sequence). V shed 4 bases and J shed 0 bases, with 7 bases lying between them. The CDR3, as DNA: TGTGCCAGCAGTTCGAATCCCTCTGGGGCCAACGTCCTGACTTTC. Translating gives CASSSNPSGANVLTF.

The rearrangement links TRBV20-1 to TRBJ2-7; D is perhaps TRBD2 (7 bases). The tail of the sequence fits TRBJ2-5 better, so the J call may be wrong. Germline V gives CDR1 DFQATT, CDR2 SNEGSKA (reference sequence). The length of the CDR3 is 14 residues. In DNA, the CDR3 is TGCAGTGCTAGTCCCCGGGGGGCCCGGGAGACCCAGTACTTC. Protein: CSASPRGARETQYF.

This clonotype was detected once. The rearrangement links TRBV12-3 or TRBV12-4 to TRBJ1-2; the D is unclear. V was clipped by 0 bases and J by 8 bases, with 7 bases between them. CDR3 size: 12 residues. CDR3 coding DNA: TGTGCCAGCAGTTTAGCGGCCCAGGGCTACACCTTC. Its translation: CASSLAAQGYTF.